This T cell receptor (beta chain) was documented in a study of T-cell memory formation after mild COVID-19. Study-wide background: Largely, TCR clusters stayed within a single donor. Notes on the study in general: Second-wave clones reaching peak frequency on day 37 lacked confirmed SARS-CoV-2 specificity.

A remark on this clonotype: As yet, its antigen is unknown.

With 1 base removed from V and 3 bases from J, the gap between germline ends came to 9 bases. The germline V gene encodes CDR1 MGHRA and CDR2 YSYEKL. CDR3 length equals 15 residues. TCRdb reprocessed the 5' RACE reads via MiXCR and lists one record per CDR3 protein. This sample yields approximately 150,000 distinct CDR3 sequences, of which roughly a fifth are seen a single time; about 2.3% belongs to the top ten. The sequence was collected from an adult woman who had mild COVID-19 (a few samples of this study predate the infection). Cell type and time point are not known. The V call is TRBV4-1, the J call TRBJ1-4, with D unclear. The sample was PBMCs or a T cell subset sorted from them (not recorded which). The CDR3: CASSQVPGPNEKLFF. The CDR3 region has the DNA TGCGCCAGCAGCCAAGTACCTGGGCCTAATGAAAAACTGTTTTTT.